The present TCR beta chain was sequenced within a study of CD8 T cells in Susac syndrome. About the research overall: Each patient with Susac syndrome, at the time of blood draw, was therapy-naive, on corticosteroids, or on intravenous immunoglobulin alone.

With 6 bases removed from V and 9 bases from J, the gap between germline ends came to 30 bases. This CDR3 has 17 amino acids. Germline values: CDR1 DFQATT, CDR2 SNEGSKA (reference sequence). Random hexamers were used to reverse transcribe the RNA input (about 0.5 to 1 ug). TCRdb ran MiXCR on the immunoSEQ multiplex PCR reads and lists one entry per CDR3 protein. In the table there are roughly 100,000 distinct CDR3 sequences, roughly 95% of which are singletons. This sequence originates from a human donor with Susac syndrome. The sample consisted of CD8+ T cells from PBMCs. The chain couples TRBV20-1 to TRBJ2-1, with D tentatively TRBD1 (6 bases). CDR3: CSARRSEASRGVSEQFF. CDR3 sequence (DNA): TGCAGTGCGCGACGATCCGAGGCTAGCAGGGGTGTCAGTGAGCAGTTCTTC.